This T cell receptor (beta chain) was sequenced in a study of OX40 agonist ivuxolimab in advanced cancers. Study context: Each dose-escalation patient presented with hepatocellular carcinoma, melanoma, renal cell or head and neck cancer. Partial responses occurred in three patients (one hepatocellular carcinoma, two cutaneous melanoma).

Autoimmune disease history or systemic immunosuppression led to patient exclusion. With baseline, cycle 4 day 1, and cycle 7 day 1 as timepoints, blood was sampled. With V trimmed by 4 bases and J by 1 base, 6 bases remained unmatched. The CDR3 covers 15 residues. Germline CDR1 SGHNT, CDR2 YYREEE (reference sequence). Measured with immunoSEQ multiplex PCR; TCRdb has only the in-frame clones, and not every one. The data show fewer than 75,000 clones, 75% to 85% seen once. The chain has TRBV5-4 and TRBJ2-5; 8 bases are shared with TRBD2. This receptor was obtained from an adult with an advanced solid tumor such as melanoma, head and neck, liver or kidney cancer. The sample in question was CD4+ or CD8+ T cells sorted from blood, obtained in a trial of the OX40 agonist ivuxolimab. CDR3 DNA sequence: TGTGCCAGCAGCCACAGCGGGAGCCCCCAAGAGACCCAGTACTTC. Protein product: CASSHSGSPQETQYF.